These 2 T cell receptor beta chains were sequenced from one sample in a study of T cells expressing NK-cell markers. TCRdb re-called the 5' RACE reads, yielding one record per CDR3 amino acid sequence without DNA. Found here are about 460,000 distinct CDR3 sequences; the top ten clones hold approximately 1.4%. The sequenced sample was blood T cells: a sorted CD56 or NKG2C T cell subset, CD4+ or CD8+ T cells, or bulk PBMC T cells (not recorded which). All receptors derive from a woman aged 45-59 years in good health.

The chain employs TRBV4-1 and TRBJ1-6; the TCRdb D gene call, TRBD1, has no DNA to confirm it. This CDR3 contains 14 residues. Germline CDR1 is MGHRA and CDR2 is YSYEKL. CDR3 residues: CASSPSRADSPLHF.

V usage is TRBV10-3 and J usage is TRBJ2-5; the D call of TRBD1 rests on TCRdb alone, since no DNA is present to check it. Germline values: CDR1 ENHRY, CDR2 SYGVKD. This CDR3 is 15 amino acids long. The CDR3 sequence: CAISALPGAEETQYF.